The sequence of this T cell receptor (beta chain) was determined in a study of OX40 agonist ivuxolimab in advanced cancers. In the study overall: People in dose escalation had one of these cancers: hepatocellular carcinoma, melanoma, renal cell or head and neck cancer.

Samples of blood were obtained at baseline, on cycle 4 day 1, and on cycle 7 day 1. Some clones are missing from TCRdb's copy, which holds only in-frame ones; the method was immunoSEQ multiplex PCR. The repertoire holds just over 35,000 clones, with 70% to 85% as singletons. The germline V and J ends were trimmed by 6 bases and 1 base, with 16 bases remaining between them. The CDR3 length is 15 residues. The germline V gene encodes CDR1 MNHNY and CDR2 SVGAGI (reference sequence). The chain employs TRBV6-6 and TRBJ2-7, with D possibly TRBD2 on 6 matching bases. The receptor comes from an adult with an advanced solid tumor such as melanoma, head and neck, liver or kidney cancer. Material: CD4+ or CD8+ T cells sorted from blood, obtained in a trial of the OX40 agonist ivuxolimab. The CDR3, as DNA: TGTGCCAGCAGCCTTACCCTTCTAGCGTCCTACGAGCAGTACTTC. Amino acid sequence: CASSLTLLASYEQYF.